A selection of T cell receptor beta chains follows, all from one sample in a study of CD8 T cells in ankylosing spondylitis. TCRdb used MiXCR to reprocess the 5' RACE reads, holding one entry per CDR3 protein. The sample holds fewer than 750,000 distinct CDR3 sequences, roughly 19% seen once. Sequencing was carried out using blood, either unsorted or a sorted T cell fraction (not recorded which). The receptor source for this set is a male donor with ankylosing spondylitis. Both conserved end residues are part of each CDR3. The order of the fields is D gene, V gene, clone size, J gene, CDR3 protein, CDR3 DNA. The D gene is left open where the match is weak. Not all rows give a size; the values are once, few, many and, for expanded clones, a class.

D gene: TRBD2; V gene: TRBV5-1; clone size: NA; J gene: TRBJ2-3; CDR3 protein: CASSLAGVSDTQYF; CDR3 DNA: TGCGCCAGCAGCTTAGCGGGAGTGTCAGATACGCAGTATTTT
D gene: TRBD1; V gene: TRBV20-1; clone size: few; J gene: TRBJ1-2; CDR3 protein: CSARDLTGRGYTF; CDR3 DNA: TGCAGTGCTAGAGATCTGACAGGGAGAGGCTACACCTTC
D gene: NA; V gene: TRBV13; clone size: few; J gene: TRBJ2-5; CDR3 protein: CASSSTLGETQYF; CDR3 DNA: TGTGCCAGCAGCTCCACATTGGGAGAGACCCAGTACTTC
D gene: NA; V gene: TRBV14; clone size: NA; J gene: TRBJ2-2; CDR3 protein: CASSQDGRVWTTGELFF; CDR3 DNA: TGTGCCAGCAGCCAAGATGGCCGGGTGTGGACCACCGGGGAGCTGTTTTTT
D gene: TRBD1; V gene: TRBV27; clone size: NA; J gene: TRBJ2-6; CDR3 protein: CASSTNRDRESSGANVLTF; CDR3 DNA: TGTGCCAGCAGTACAAACCGGGACAGGGAAAGCTCTGGGGCCAACGTCCTGACTTTC
D gene: TRBD1; V gene: TRBV12-3/TRBV12-4; clone size: few; J gene: TRBJ1-4; CDR3 protein: CASTNRGVNEKLFF; CDR3 DNA: TGTGCCAGCACGAACAGGGGAGTTAATGAAAAACTGTTTTTT
D gene: NA; V gene: TRBV12-3/TRBV12-4; clone size: NA; J gene: TRBJ2-2; CDR3 protein: CAISTHLILADNTGELFF; CDR3 DNA: TGTGCCATCAGTACCCACCTCATTCTAGCTGATAACACCGGGGAGCTGTTTTTT
D gene: TRBD1; V gene: TRBV29-1; clone size: NA; J gene: TRBJ1-5; CDR3 protein: CSVPGQGGQPQHF; CDR3 DNA: TGCAGCGTGCCCGGACAGGGTGGTCAGCCCCAGCATTTT
D gene: TRBD1; V gene: TRBV6-1; clone size: NA; J gene: TRBJ1-5; CDR3 protein: CASSEPGGSGNQPQHF; CDR3 DNA: TGTGCCAGCAGTGAACCAGGGGGTTCCGGCAATCAGCCCCAGCATTTT
D gene: NA; V gene: TRBV6-5; clone size: NA; J gene: TRBJ1-5; CDR3 protein: CASSYRGGDHQPQHF; CDR3 DNA: TGTGCCAGCAGTTACCGTGGGGGGGACCATCAGCCCCAGCATTTT
D gene: NA; V gene: TRBV29-1; clone size: few; J gene: TRBJ2-1; CDR3 protein: CSVGPRGANEQFF; CDR3 DNA: TGCAGCGTTGGGCCTCGCGGGGCCAATGAGCAGTTCTTC
D gene: TRBD1; V gene: TRBV12-3/TRBV12-4; clone size: NA; J gene: TRBJ2-2; CDR3 protein: CASRVGGQGGTGELFF; CDR3 DNA: TGTGCCAGCAGGGTTGGAGGACAGGGCGGGACCGGGGAGCTGTTTTTT
D gene: NA; V gene: TRBV28; clone size: NA; J gene: TRBJ2-2; CDR3 protein: CASSPGSQTGELFF; CDR3 DNA: TGTGCCAGCAGCCCCGGGTCTCAAACCGGGGAGCTGTTTTTT
D gene: NA; V gene: TRBV7-6; clone size: NA; J gene: TRBJ2-2; CDR3 protein: CASSKWGASGELFF; CDR3 DNA: TGTGCCAGCAGCAAATGGGGGGCGTCCGGGGAGCTGTTTTTT
D gene: NA; V gene: TRBV20-1; clone size: NA; J gene: TRBJ2-7; CDR3 protein: CSADPDSSSYEQYF; CDR3 DNA: TGCAGTGCCGACCCCGACAGCAGCTCCTACGAGCAGTACTTC
D gene: TRBD2; V gene: TRBV6-1; clone size: NA; J gene: TRBJ2-1; CDR3 protein: CASSLLAEPAYNEQFF; CDR3 DNA: TGTGCCAGCAGCCTACTAGCGGAGCCGGCCTACAATGAGCAGTTCTTC
D gene: NA; V gene: TRBV20-1; clone size: NA; J gene: TRBJ2-2; CDR3 protein: CSARDREDRATGELFF; CDR3 DNA: TGCAGTGCTAGAGATCGGGAGGACAGGGCGACCGGGGAGCTGTTTTTT
D gene: TRBD1; V gene: TRBV24-1; clone size: many; J gene: TRBJ2-2; CDR3 protein: CATNTGTGDTGELFF; CDR3 DNA: TGTGCCACCAATACCGGGACAGGGGACACCGGGGAGCTGTTTTTT
D gene: NA; V gene: TRBV5-1; clone size: NA; J gene: TRBJ2-2; CDR3 protein: CASSPPEVSGELFF; CDR3 DNA: TGCGCCAGCAGCCCCCCCGAGGTTTCCGGGGAGCTGTTTTTT
D gene: NA; V gene: TRBV9; clone size: NA; J gene: TRBJ2-5; CDR3 protein: CASSVAPGSTQETQYF; CDR3 DNA: TGTGCCAGCAGCGTAGCTCCAGGCTCTACCCAAGAGACCCAGTACTTC
D gene: NA; V gene: TRBV11-2; clone size: NA; J gene: TRBJ1-1; CDR3 protein: CASSLQGWGTEAFF; CDR3 DNA: TGTGCCAGCAGCCTACAGGGTTGGGGCACTGAAGCTTTCTTT
D gene: NA; V gene: TRBV12-3/TRBV12-4; clone size: many; J gene: TRBJ1-4; CDR3 protein: CASSLAEVEKLFF; CDR3 DNA: TGTGCCAGCAGTTTAGCCGAAGTTGAAAAACTGTTTTTT
D gene: NA; V gene: TRBV29-1; clone size: NA; J gene: TRBJ2-1; CDR3 protein: CSVEESANEQFF; CDR3 DNA: TGCAGCGTTGAAGAATCAGCGAATGAGCAGTTCTTC
D gene: TRBD1; V gene: TRBV7-9; clone size: NA; J gene: TRBJ2-3; CDR3 protein: CASSFGTGTDTQYF; CDR3 DNA: TGTGCCAGCAGCTTCGGGACAGGGACAGATACGCAGTATTTT
D gene: NA; V gene: TRBV5-1; clone size: few; J gene: TRBJ1-2; CDR3 protein: CASRADSTSGGYTF; CDR3 DNA: TGCGCCAGCAGGGCCGACAGTACCTCCGGCGGCTACACCTTC
D gene: NA; V gene: TRBV24-1; clone size: few; J gene: TRBJ2-7; CDR3 protein: CATSEGTAARQYF; CDR3 DNA: TGTGCCACCAGTGAAGGGACCGCAGCCCGGCAGTACTTC
D gene: TRBD1; V gene: TRBV14; clone size: few; J gene: TRBJ2-7; CDR3 protein: CASSKGTVASGQYF; CDR3 DNA: TGTGCCAGCAGCAAAGGGACAGTGGCATCTGGGCAGTACTTC
D gene: NA; V gene: TRBV27; clone size: NA; J gene: TRBJ2-2; CDR3 protein: CASSTRTGELFF; CDR3 DNA: TGTGCCAGCAGTACGCGCACCGGGGAGCTGTTTTTT
D gene: NA; V gene: TRBV10-3; clone size: NA; J gene: TRBJ2-4; CDR3 protein: CATAAEGMTDIQYF; CDR3 DNA: TGTGCCACCGCAGCCGAGGGGATGACGGACATTCAGTACTTC
D gene: TRBD1; V gene: TRBV28; clone size: NA; J gene: TRBJ2-7; CDR3 protein: CASSSLRDRGPYEQYF; CDR3 DNA: TGTGCCAGCAGTTCCCTCAGGGACAGGGGACCCTACGAGCAGTACTTC
D gene: NA; V gene: TRBV6-5; clone size: few; J gene: TRBJ1-1; CDR3 protein: CASSSWGLSPHTEAFF; CDR3 DNA: TGTGCCAGCAGTTCCTGGGGCCTCTCCCCTCACACTGAAGCTTTCTTT
D gene: NA; V gene: TRBV11-2; clone size: NA; J gene: TRBJ2-7; CDR3 protein: CASSPPGGSTFYEQYF; CDR3 DNA: TGTGCCAGCAGCCCCCCCGGCGGGTCAACGTTCTACGAGCAGTACTTC
D gene: NA; V gene: TRBV19; clone size: many; J gene: TRBJ1-3; CDR3 protein: CASSHPWGGASGNTIYF; CDR3 DNA: TGTGCCAGTAGCCATCCCTGGGGCGGCGCCTCTGGAAACACCATATATTTT
D gene: NA; V gene: TRBV19; clone size: few; J gene: TRBJ2-3; CDR3 protein: CASSWVSGTDTQYF; CDR3 DNA: TGTGCCAGTAGTTGGGTTAGCGGCACAGATACGCAGTATTTT
D gene: NA; V gene: TRBV9; clone size: NA; J gene: TRBJ1-1; CDR3 protein: CASSVVGGQPEAFF; CDR3 DNA: TGTGCCAGCAGCGTAGTAGGAGGCCAGCCTGAAGCTTTCTTT
D gene: NA; V gene: TRBV10-3; clone size: many; J gene: TRBJ2-1; CDR3 protein: CAISERGYNEQFF; CDR3 DNA: TGTGCCATCAGTGAGCGGGGGTACAATGAGCAGTTCTTC
D gene: NA; V gene: TRBV29-1; clone size: NA; J gene: TRBJ1-2; CDR3 protein: CSVEGDYGYTF; CDR3 DNA: TGCAGCGTGGAGGGTGACTATGGCTACACCTTC
D gene: NA; V gene: TRBV30; clone size: few; J gene: TRBJ2-2; CDR3 protein: CAWRRVGELFF; CDR3 DNA: TGTGCCTGGAGGAGGGTCGGGGAGCTGTTTTTT
D gene: NA; V gene: TRBV7-9; clone size: NA; J gene: TRBJ2-1; CDR3 protein: CASSLPGVSGEQFF; CDR3 DNA: TGTGCCAGCAGCTTACCTGGGGTTTCGGGCGAGCAGTTCTTC
D gene: NA; V gene: TRBV29-1; clone size: many; J gene: TRBJ2-3; CDR3 protein: CSGWSGHKTDTQYF; CDR3 DNA: TGCAGCGGGTGGTCTGGACATAAAACAGATACGCAGTATTTT
D gene: NA; V gene: TRBV7-9; clone size: NA; J gene: TRBJ2-5; CDR3 protein: CASSPWEETQYF; CDR3 DNA: TGTGCCAGCAGCCCTTGGGAAGAGACCCAGTACTTC
D gene: NA; V gene: TRBV4-3; clone size: NA; J gene: TRBJ1-2; CDR3 protein: CASSQDQGYPGEGYTF; CDR3 DNA: TGCGCCAGCAGCCAAGATCAGGGGTACCCTGGGGAAGGCTACACCTTC
D gene: TRBD1; V gene: TRBV28; clone size: NA; J gene: TRBJ1-3; CDR3 protein: CASIPTQGARGNTIYF; CDR3 DNA: TGTGCCAGCATTCCCACTCAGGGGGCGCGGGGAAACACCATATATTTT
D gene: TRBD1; V gene: TRBV6-1; clone size: NA; J gene: TRBJ2-5; CDR3 protein: CASSPGQGGQETQYF; CDR3 DNA: TGTGCCAGCAGTCCGGGACAGGGAGGACAAGAGACCCAGTACTTC
D gene: NA; V gene: TRBV12-3/TRBV12-4; clone size: NA; J gene: TRBJ1-2; CDR3 protein: CASSQEVGNYGYTF; CDR3 DNA: TGTGCCAGCAGCCAAGAGGTGGGGAACTATGGCTACACCTTC
D gene: NA; V gene: TRBV29-1; clone size: NA; J gene: TRBJ2-2; CDR3 protein: CSVVVKTGELFF; CDR3 DNA: TGCAGCGTTGTAGTTAAGACCGGGGAGCTGTTTTTT
D gene: NA; V gene: TRBV11-2; clone size: many; J gene: TRBJ1-2; CDR3 protein: CASSLGPGSNYGYTF; CDR3 DNA: TGTGCCAGCAGCTTAGGTCCAGGTTCTAACTATGGCTACACCTTC
D gene: NA; V gene: TRBV10-3; clone size: few; J gene: TRBJ1-1; CDR3 protein: CAIKGVVANTEAFF; CDR3 DNA: TGTGCCATAAAGGGAGTCGTGGCGAACACTGAAGCTTTCTTT